Listed here are 15 T cell receptor beta chains from one sample, sequenced in a study of blood T cells in healthy people across ages. Then a second PCR, running roughly 7 to 11 cycles, was carried out with a sample-barcoded 5' primer and a J-beta primer mix. TCRdb re-called the 5' RACE reads through MiXCR, storing one row per CDR3 protein. The data show some 900,000 distinct CDR3 sequences, 25% to 35% seen once. The material sequenced was blood. The receptors shown here come from a woman aged 80 or older in good health.

This clonotype showed up many times. The chain combines TRBV7-2 with TRBJ1-6, with D possibly being TRBD1 (5 bases). This CDR3 has 15 amino acids. The germline V gene encodes CDR1 SGHTA and CDR2 FQGNSA. Trimming cost V 3 bases and J 6 bases, with 12 bases left between them. This CDR3 is CASSFSREGNSPLHF. DNA of the CDR3: TGTGCCAGCAGCTTCAGCAGGGAGGGTAATTCACCCCTCCACTTT.

This clonotype was seen many times. The chain links TRBV20-1 to TRBJ1-1; 7 bases are a match to TRBD1. The CDR3 runs 12 residues. J lost 1 base, V lost 5 bases, and 1 base had no gene match. The germline CDR1 and CDR2 sequences are DFQATT and SNEGSKA (reference sequence). The CDR3 DNA sequence: TGCAGTGCTGCAGGGGGGAACACTGAAGCTTTCTTT. Its protein is CSAAGGNTEAFF.

This clonotype occurred many times. This rearrangement joins TRBV20-1 to TRBJ2-3; maybe TRBD2 (6 bases). Germline V gene lookup returns CDR1 DFQATT and CDR2 SNEGSKA (reference sequence). V dropped 7 bases and J dropped 0 bases, with 17 bases sitting between them. The CDR3 loop spans 15 amino acids. Here the CDR3 reads CSGDPLAGSTDTQYF. CDR3 bases: TGCAGTGGGGACCCCTTGGCGGGGAGCACAGATACGCAGTATTTT.

The table lists this clonotype with many counts. The V and J genes are TRBV6-6 and TRBJ2-7; 11 bases line up with TRBD1. J lost 6 bases, V lost 0 bases, and 10 bases had no gene match. This CDR3 has 17 amino acids. CDR1 MNHNY and CDR2 SVGAGI come from the germline V gene (reference sequence). CDR3 in amino acids: CASSYSRGIGTGGEQYF. The DNA for the CDR3 is TGTGCCAGCAGTTACTCGAGGGGGATAGGGACAGGGGGCGAGCAGTACTTC.

This clonotype was observed a few times. This rearrangement joins TRBV11-3 to TRBJ2-7; 9 bases fit TRBD2. V was clipped by 5 bases and J by 7 bases; unmatched bases: 21. CDR1 SGHNT and CDR2 YENEEA come from the germline V gene. This CDR3 has 18 residues. CDR3 protein: CASSPPGHTSGLHNEQYF. For the CDR3, the DNA is TGTGCCAGCAGCCCCCCCGGACACACTAGCGGGCTCCACAATGAGCAGTACTTC. Full variable domain (rest looked up from reference TRBV11-3 and TRBJ2-7): EAGVVQSPRYKIIEKKQPVAFWCNPISGHNTLYWYLQNLGQGPELLIRYENEEAVDDSQLPKDRFSAERLKGVDSTLKIQPAELGDSAVYLCASSPPGHTSGLHNEQYFGPGTRLTVT.

The sample holds many counts of this clonotype. The chain carries TRBV5-1 and TRBJ2-5, with TRBD1 matching 7 bases. Germline V lookup: CDR1 SGHRS, CDR2 YFSETQ. With 5 bases clipped from V and 4 bases from J, the junction kept 8 bases outside the gene matches. This CDR3 region has 14 residues. For the CDR3, the DNA is TGCGCCAGCAGTTACGGACAGGTAGGAGAGACCCAGTACTTC. This codes for CASSYGQVGETQYF.

This clonotype was observed many times. The chain combines TRBV5-1 with TRBJ2-7; D possibly corresponds to TRBD2 (6 bases). V lost 3 bases and J lost 1, with 20 bases in between. The CDR3 has 17 amino acids. Germline CDR1 SGHRS, CDR2 YFSETQ. CDR3 in DNA: TGCGCCAGCAGCTACTTGACCGGGACTCCCGCTTCCTACGAGCAGTACTTC. It codes for CASSYLTGTPASYEQYF.

This chain uses TRBV7-2 with TRBJ2-5, with no clear D. The V gene's germline CDR1 is SGHTA and CDR2 FQGNSA. V lost 6 bases, J lost 2 bases, and 10 bases lay in between. This CDR3 spans 13 amino acids. Here the CDR3 DNA reads TGTGCCAGCAGTTCAGAGTTACAAGAGACCCAGTACTTC. This sequence encodes CASSSELQETQYF.

The rearrangement uses TRBV24-1 and TRBJ2-2, with 8 bases lining up with TRBD1. CDR3 size: 14 residues. Germline trimming cut 9 bases from V and 3 bases from J; bases unmatched to any gene: 5. Per the germline V gene, CDR1 is KGHDR and CDR2 is SFDVKD. The CDR3: CATATGVHTGELFF. CDR3 nucleotides: TGTGCCACCGCGACAGGGGTGCACACCGGGGAGCTGTTTTTT.

About this clonotype: One base away lies a much larger clone, so this may be a sequencing read error. The chain couples TRBV7-9 to TRBJ2-1, with 8 bases matching TRBD2. The CDR3 contains 18 residues. V shed 4 bases, J shed 5 bases, and the junction held 16 bases outside the gene matches. Germline CDR1 is SEHNR and CDR2 is FQNEAQ (reference sequence). CDR3 nucleotide sequence: TGTGCCAGCAGCTCGAGTCCCGGGACTGGCGGGGGGCACAATGAGCAGTTCTTC. Amino acid sequence: CASSSSPGTGGGHNEQFF. The full variable domain, with the rest looked up from reference TRBV7-9 and TRBJ2-1, is DTGVSQNPRHKITKRGQNVTFRCDPISEHNRLYWYRQTLGQGPEFLTYFQNEAQLEKSRLLSDRFSAERPKGSFSTLEIQRTEQGDSAMYLCASSSSPGTGGGHNEQFFGPGTRLTVL.

This clonotype was seen ten or more times. V gene TRBV7-2 combines with J gene TRBJ2-7, with D possibly being TRBD1 (5 bases). Germline V gene lookup returns CDR1 SGHTA and CDR2 FQGNSA. This CDR3 has 13 residues. V was cut by 3 bases and J by 3 bases, with 9 bases left in between. The CDR3 DNA sequence: TGTGCCAGCAGCTTGACGGACAACTACGAGCAGTACTTC. Amino acids: CASSLTDNYEQYF.

Ten or more counts support this clonotype. This may stem from a read error, because a much larger clone lies one nucleotide away. The CDR3 sequence is CASSFGRVSTDMQYF. The CDR3 DNA reads as TGTGCCAGCAGTTTCGGCAGAGTGAGCACAGATATGCAGTATTTT. The chain is built from TRBV12-3 or TRBV12-4 and TRBJ2-3; D uncertain. The CDR3 totals 15 residues.

The chain links TRBV11-2 to TRBJ1-1, with D unresolved. The CDR3 loop spans 12 amino acids. V was trimmed by 4 bases and J by 6 bases, leaving 9 bases between them. From germline, CDR1 is SGHAT and CDR2 FQNNGV. The CDR3 loop reads CASSSGYSEAFF. The DNA of the CDR3 is TGTGCCAGCAGCTCCGGTTACTCTGAAGCTTTCTTT.

This chain joins TRBV5-5 and TRBJ2-4; D remains ambiguous. V was pared by 4 bases and J by 1 base, with 6 bases between. Germline V gives CDR1 SGHKS, CDR2 YYEKEE (reference sequence). The CDR3 length is 13 residues. The CDR3 sequence: CASSPVAKNIQYF. The CDR3 bases are TGTGCCAGCAGCCCGGTGGCCAAAAACATTCAGTACTTC.

This clonotype was seen only a few times. V gene TRBV5-6 combines with J gene TRBJ2-1; D remains ambiguous. The V end was cut by 2 bases, the J end by 6 bases, with 12 bases between. Germline lookup yields CDR1 SGHDT and CDR2 YYEEEE. This CDR3 is built from 14 residues. In nucleotides, the CDR3 is TGTGCCAGCAGCTTTATGACTTCAACCAATGAGCAGTTCTTC. This translates into CASSFMTSTNEQFF.